Below are 20 T cell receptor beta chains sequenced from a single sample in a study of T cells in localized non-small cell lung cancer. Measured with immunoSEQ multiplex PCR; TCRdb has only the in-frame clones, and not every one. The sample holds 30,000 to 35,000 clones, roughly 90% seen once. The input for sequencing was peripheral blood, taken before any cancer treatment. These receptors originate from a woman between 35 and 70 years old with stage I lung adenocarcinoma.

The chain couples TRBV4-3 to TRBJ2-3; the match to TRBD2 covers 8 bases. This CDR3 spans 17 amino acids. V was clipped by 1 base and J by 2 bases; unmatched bases: 8. Germline CDR1 and CDR2: LGHNA and YSLEER. CDR3 nucleotides: TGCGCCAGCAGCCAAGTGCCGGGGCGGGGGGTCACAGATACGCAGTATTTT. Translation gives CASSQVPGRGVTDTQYF.

The rearrangement joins TRBV12-5 to TRBJ1-2; the D gene is possibly TRBD1 (6 bases). From germline, CDR1 is LGHNT and CDR2 FRNRAP. Trimming removed 5 bases at V and 9 bases at J, with 16 bases between. The CDR3 runs 13 residues. CDR3 bases: TGTGCTAGTGGTGCTGGAGTGGGGGCTAGCTACACCTTC. Protein sequence: CASGAGVGASYTF.

The V call is TRBV5-6, the J call TRBJ1-2, with D possibly TRBD1 on 5 matching bases. Germline V gene sequence: CDR1 SGHDT, CDR2 YYEEEE. The CDR3 runs 17 residues. The CDR3 here is CVATQQGRGDRLYGYTF. CDR3 bases: TGTGTCGCAACACAACAAGGCCGGGGGGATCGTCTCTATGGCTACACCTTC.

The chain employs TRBV10-3 and TRBJ1-2; possibly TRBD1 for D (5 bases). Per the germline V gene, CDR1 is ENHRY and CDR2 is SYGVKD. Trimming took off 11 bases at V and 2 bases at J, with 18 bases between the two ends. The CDR3 is 14 amino acids. CDR3 region: CAVPQATRNYGYTF. The CDR3 nucleotides read TGTGCCGTACCACAGGCGACGAGAAACTATGGCTACACCTTC.

This clone has only one observation. The CDR3 DNA sequence: TGTGCCAGTAGGACGGCGGGGATCACGTCAGATACGCAGTATTTT. It specifies CASRTAGITSDTQYF. This rearrangement joins TRBV19 to TRBJ2-3; the D gene is possibly TRBD2 (6 bases). The CDR3 is 15 amino acids. Trimming shortened V by 6 bases and J by 4 bases, and 17 bases separated the two germline ends. Per the germline V gene, CDR1 is LNHDA and CDR2 is SQIVND (reference sequence). The variable domain in full, completed from reference TRBV19 and TRBJ2-3, reads DGGITQSPKYLFRKEGQNVTLSCEQNLNHDAMYWYRQDPGQGLRLIYYSQIVNDFQKGDIAEGYSVSREKKESFPLTVTSAQKNPTAFYLCASRTAGITSDTQYFGPGTRLTVL.

This sequence joins TRBV9 and TRBJ1-2; a weak D match, TRBD1 (6 bases). The CDR3 contains 18 residues. The V end lost 4 bases, the J end lost 4 bases, and 26 bases lay between the germline ends. Per the germline V gene, CDR1 is SGDLS and CDR2 is YYNGEE. The CDR3 DNA is TGTGCCAGCAGCAATCCCCAGGGGACACTTCCCCCTACCTATGGCTACACCTTC. Translating gives CASSNPQGTLPPTYGYTF.

The rearrangement uses TRBV6-6 and TRBJ1-5; TRBD1 matches at 8 bases. The junction had 3 bases not matched to a gene; V was cut back by 0 bases and J by 2 bases. The CDR3 is made up of 16 amino acids. Germline lookup yields CDR1 MNHNY and CDR2 SVGAGI (reference sequence). CDR3 nucleotides: TGTGCCAGCAGTTACTCGCAGGGGGCGGGCAATCAGCCCCAGCATTTT. Encoded protein: CASSYSQGAGNQPQHF.

The chain joins TRBV7-2 to TRBJ2-5; 7 bases match TRBD1. V was clipped by 6 bases and J by 0 bases; unmatched bases: 7. Looked up from germline, CDR1 is SGHTA and CDR2 is FQGNSA. The CDR3 spans 15 residues. The CDR3 is CASRQGQTNQETQYF. The CDR3 DNA reads as TGTGCCAGCAGGCAGGGACAGACCAACCAAGAGACCCAGTACTTC.

The chain couples TRBV7-2 to TRBJ2-1, with TRBD2 identical over 13 bases. This CDR3 has 17 amino acids. Germline CDR1 reads SGHTA; CDR2 reads FQGNSA. V lost 1 base to trimming and J lost 4 bases; unmatched junction nucleotides: 4. The CDR3 bases are TGTGCCAGCAGCTTAGAAGGGACTAGCGGGGCTTACAATGAGCAGTTCTTC. Encoded protein: CASSLEGTSGAYNEQFF.

The chain recombines TRBV7-2 with TRBJ1-1, with D uncertain. There are 15 residues in the CDR3. Trimming pared 0 bases from V and 0 bases from J, leaving 8 bases between. CDR1 is SGHTA and CDR2 is FQGNSA in the germline V gene. CDR3 coding DNA: TGTGCCAGCAGCTTAGCGGGAGGGTTGAACACTGAAGCTTTCTTT. Amino acids: CASSLAGGLNTEAFF.

The J gene is TRBJ2-3, the V gene TRBV13, with D possibly matching TRBD2 (6 bases). This CDR3 region has 16 residues. The V and J ends lost 4 bases and 0 bases respectively, with 14 bases between them. The germline V gene has CDR1 PRHDT and CDR2 FYEKMQ (reference sequence). CDR3 DNA sequence: TGTGCCAGCAGCTCTGGAATTGGGGGGAGCACAGATACGCAGTATTTT. As protein: CASSSGIGGSTDTQYF.

The rearrangement joins TRBV4-3 to TRBJ1-5; no clear D. Germline V gene lookup returns CDR1 LGHNA and CDR2 YSLEER. Trimming took off 4 bases at V and 5 bases at J, with 12 bases between the two ends. The CDR3 covers 14 residues. CDR3 nucleotide sequence: TGCGCCAGCAGCCTGGCCCTAAGGGATCAGCCCCAGCATTTT. Protein: CASSLALRDQPQHF.

This sequence joins TRBV27 and TRBJ2-3; no clear D gene. CDR3 size: 13 residues. V gave up 3 bases and J gave up 5 bases, with 9 bases separating them. CDR1 is MNHEY, CDR2 SMNVEV, per germline (reference sequence). CDR3 loop: CASSFKGLDTQYF. The CDR3 DNA reads as TGTGCCAGCAGTTTTAAGGGCTTAGATACGCAGTATTTT.

This clone is a singleton in its sample. This chain connects TRBV4-1 to TRBJ2-2, with TRBD2 matching 10 bases. The CDR3 is made up of 19 amino acids. V was pared by 2 bases and J by 0 bases, with 9 bases of the junction left unmatched. The germline V gene encodes CDR1 MGHRA and CDR2 YSYEKL. CDR3 protein: CASSQPASGGLANTGELFF. The CDR3 DNA is TGCGCCAGCAGCCAACCCGCTAGCGGGGGCCTCGCGAACACCGGGGAGCTGTTTTTT.

The gene calls are TRBV6-6 and TRBJ1-3; no definite D call. Germline V gives CDR1 MNHNY, CDR2 SVGAGI (reference sequence). This CDR3 contains 15 residues. V was trimmed by 0 bases and J by 4 bases, leaving 10 bases between them. The CDR3: CASSYSRTDGNTIYF. The CDR3 coding sequence is TGTGCCAGCAGTTACTCCCGTACAGACGGAAACACCATATATTTT.

The chain employs TRBV28 and TRBJ1-5; D not resolved. CDR3 length equals 12 residues. V was clipped by 5 bases and J by 2 bases, with 4 bases between them. Germline V gives CDR1 MDHEN, CDR2 SYDVKM. The CDR3 spells CASSMGNQPQHF. The CDR3 DNA is TGTGCCAGCAGTATGGGCAATCAGCCCCAGCATTTT.

This clone was detected only a few times. This chain uses TRBV4-1 with TRBJ1-2; 9 positions match TRBD1. The CDR3 loop spans 22 amino acids. The trim removed 0 bases at V and 3 bases at J, leaving 23 bases unmatched. CDR1 and CDR2 from the germline V gene are MGHRA and YSYEKL. CDR3 loop: CASSQEGRRWTGARSRDYGYTF. CDR3 in DNA: TGCGCCAGCAGCCAAGAAGGTCGGCGGTGGACAGGGGCCAGGAGTAGGGACTATGGCTACACCTTC.

The chain couples TRBV19 to TRBJ1-1; no firm D call. V was trimmed by 1 base and J by 1 base, leaving 4 bases between them. CDR3 size: 13 residues. Germline-derived CDR1 and CDR2 are LNHDA and SQIVND (reference sequence). In DNA form, the CDR3 reads TGTGCCAGTAGTATAGGCTGGAACACTGAAGCTTTCTTT. It encodes CASSIGWNTEAFF.

Only one count was recorded for this clone. V is TRBV7-2 and J is TRBJ1-2, with 11 bases aligning to TRBD1. V gave up 5 bases and J gave up 5 bases; unmatched junction bases: 10. This CDR3 spans 16 amino acids. Germline V CDR1 and CDR2: SGHTA, FQGNSA. In DNA form, the CDR3 reads TGTGCCAGCAGCCAACCCGGGACAGGGGGTGTTTATGGCTACACCTTC. Translation: CASSQPGTGGVYGYTF.

The chain joins TRBV14 to TRBJ2-3, with D possibly TRBD2 on 5 matching bases. The germline V gene has CDR1 SGHDN and CDR2 FVKESK. This CDR3 is 15 amino acids long. V was cut by 4 bases and J by 0 bases, with 11 bases left in between. This chain's CDR3 is CASSPPGTSTDTQYF. The CDR3 region has the DNA TGTGCCAGCAGCCCGCCGGGAACCAGCACAGATACGCAGTATTTT.